This T cell receptor (beta chain) emerged from a study of CD8 T cells in ankylosing spondylitis (dated by TCRdb to 2016 to 2017). Background for the entire study: The study set out to find disease-linked TCR variants by profiling T cell receptor beta repertoires in ankylosing spondylitis patients and healthy donors. In total, the full study cohort was made up of some 100 healthy donors and some 26 ankylosing spondylitis patients. Peripheral blood was sampled, and synovial fluid was also collected from ankylosing spondylitis patients.

The sample holds many counts of this clonotype. Its antigen is still unknown. Base qualities are not at hand, and no much larger clone is one base apart. Sequencer: Illumina HiSeq 2500. Quantitative 5'-RACE with molecular barcodes was used to prepare TCR beta libraries. Per the source publication's procedure: Disease-linked TCR variants were identified with a new computational method built on a probabilistic model of VDJ rearrangement. TCRdb handled the public reads itself, with Q25 trimming in fastp and clone calling in MiXCR, and kept productive beta chains. One record per CDR3 amino acid sequence lists the most common genes and DNA. It is TCRdb's table, rather than the study itself, that gives the V and J calls and clone size. This sample lists hundreds of thousands of distinct CDR3 sequences; roughly 24% were detected once. 5% to 7.5% of the sample rests with the top ten. Broader findings and caveats from the paper: The disease-linked clones had a CD8+ phenotype and were found at relatively low frequencies in peripheral blood. Significant enrichment of the disease-linked clones was reported in matched synovial fluid samples from ankylosing spondylitis patients. A TCR beta motif of several highly homologous amino acid variants appeared characteristic of blood from ankylosing spondylitis patients. Some TCR beta motif variants had previously been reported in synovial fluid and blood of reactive arthritis patients, which suggested common disease-initiation mechanisms.

Looking up the germline V gene (reference sequence) yields CDR1 WNHNN and CDR2 SYGVQD. V lost 3 bases and J lost 5 bases; the stretch between them is 7 bases long. The CDR3 spans 12 residues, from the cysteine through the phenylalanine. Left in the record is the CDR3 DNA by itself, 36 bases read in frame from the first base. Sequencing was carried out using blood, either unsorted or a sorted T cell fraction (not recorded which). The TCR sequence derives from a male donor with ankylosing spondylitis or in good health (not recorded which). The V and J genes are TRBV10-1 and TRBJ2-5; the D gene lacks a confident call. The nucleotides are TGCGCCAGCAGTGACAACGGGGAGACCCAGTACTTC. Its protein is CASSDNGETQYF.